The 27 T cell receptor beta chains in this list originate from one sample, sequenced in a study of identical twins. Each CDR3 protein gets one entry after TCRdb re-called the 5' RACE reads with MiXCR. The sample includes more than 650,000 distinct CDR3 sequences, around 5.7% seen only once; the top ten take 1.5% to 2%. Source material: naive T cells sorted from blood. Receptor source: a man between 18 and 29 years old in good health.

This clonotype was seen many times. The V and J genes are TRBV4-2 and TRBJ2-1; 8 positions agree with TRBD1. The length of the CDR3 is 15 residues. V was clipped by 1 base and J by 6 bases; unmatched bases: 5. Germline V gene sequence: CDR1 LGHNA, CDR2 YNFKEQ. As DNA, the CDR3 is TGTGCCAGCAGCCAAGTCGACAGGGGTCCCAATGAGCAGTTCTTC. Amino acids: CASSQVDRGPNEQFF.

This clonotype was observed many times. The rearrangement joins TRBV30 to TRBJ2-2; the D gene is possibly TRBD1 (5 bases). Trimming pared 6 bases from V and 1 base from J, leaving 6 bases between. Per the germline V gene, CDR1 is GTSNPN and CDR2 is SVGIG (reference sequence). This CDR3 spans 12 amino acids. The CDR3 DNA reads TGTGCCTGCGGACAGAACACCGGGGAGCTGTTTTTT. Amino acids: CACGQNTGELFF.

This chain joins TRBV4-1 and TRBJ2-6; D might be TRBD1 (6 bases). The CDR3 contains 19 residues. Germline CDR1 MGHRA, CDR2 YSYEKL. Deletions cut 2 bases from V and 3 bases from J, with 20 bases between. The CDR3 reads CASSQFVMGADDGANVLTF. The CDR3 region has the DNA TGCGCCAGCAGCCAATTCGTTATGGGGGCTGATGATGGGGCCAACGTCCTGACTTTC.

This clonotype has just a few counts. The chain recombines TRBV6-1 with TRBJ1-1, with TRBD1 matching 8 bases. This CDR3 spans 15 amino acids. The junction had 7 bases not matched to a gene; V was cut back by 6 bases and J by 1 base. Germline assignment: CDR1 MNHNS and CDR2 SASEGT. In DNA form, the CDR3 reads TGTGCCAGCAGGCCTGCAGGGGGCACGAACACTGAAGCTTTCTTT. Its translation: CASRPAGGTNTEAFF.

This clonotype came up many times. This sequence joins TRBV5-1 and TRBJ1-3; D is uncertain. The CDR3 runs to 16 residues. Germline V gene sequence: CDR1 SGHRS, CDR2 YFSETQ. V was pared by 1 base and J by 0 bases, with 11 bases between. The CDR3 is CASSLNEGSSGNTIYF. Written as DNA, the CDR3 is TGCGCCAGCAGCTTGAATGAGGGCAGCTCTGGAAACACCATATATTTT.

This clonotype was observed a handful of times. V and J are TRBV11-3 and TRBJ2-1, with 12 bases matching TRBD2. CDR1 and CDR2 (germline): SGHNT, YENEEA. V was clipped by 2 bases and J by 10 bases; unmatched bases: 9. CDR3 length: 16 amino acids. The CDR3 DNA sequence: TGTGCCAGCAGCTTATACCTAGCGGGAGGGCTTGGCGAGCAGTTCTTC. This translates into CASSLYLAGGLGEQFF. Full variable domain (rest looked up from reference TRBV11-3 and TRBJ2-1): EAGVVQSPRYKIIEKKQPVAFWCNPISGHNTLYWYLQNLGQGPELLIRYENEEAVDDSQLPKDRFSAERLKGVDSTLKIQPAELGDSAVYLCASSLYLAGGLGEQFFGPGTRLTVL.

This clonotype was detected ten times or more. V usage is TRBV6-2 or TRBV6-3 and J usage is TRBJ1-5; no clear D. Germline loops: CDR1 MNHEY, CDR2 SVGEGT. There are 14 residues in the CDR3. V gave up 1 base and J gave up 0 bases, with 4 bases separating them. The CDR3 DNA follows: TGTGCCAGCAGTTACTGGAATAGCAATCAGCCCCAGCATTTT. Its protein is CASSYWNSNQPQHF.

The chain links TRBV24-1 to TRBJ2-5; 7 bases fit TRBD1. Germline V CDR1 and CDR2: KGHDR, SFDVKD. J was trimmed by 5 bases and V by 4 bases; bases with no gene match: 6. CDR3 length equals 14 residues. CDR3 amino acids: CATSDETGRETQYF. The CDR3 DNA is TGTGCCACCAGTGACGAGACAGGGCGGGAGACCCAGTACTTC.

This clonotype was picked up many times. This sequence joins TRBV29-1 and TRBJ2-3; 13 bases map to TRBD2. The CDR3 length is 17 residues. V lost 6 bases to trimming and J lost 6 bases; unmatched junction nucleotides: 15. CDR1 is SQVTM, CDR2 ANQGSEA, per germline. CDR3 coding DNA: TGCAGCGTCGGCCCGGAACTAGCGGGAGGGCCGTTCGATACGCAGTATTTT. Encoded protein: CSVGPELAGGPFDTQYF.

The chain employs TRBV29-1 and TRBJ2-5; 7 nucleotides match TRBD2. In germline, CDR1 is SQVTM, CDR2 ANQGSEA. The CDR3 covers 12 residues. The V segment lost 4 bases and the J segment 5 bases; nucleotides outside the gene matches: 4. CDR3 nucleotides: TGCAGCGTTGTGGGGGGGTTGGAGACCCAGTACTTC. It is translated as CSVVGGLETQYF.

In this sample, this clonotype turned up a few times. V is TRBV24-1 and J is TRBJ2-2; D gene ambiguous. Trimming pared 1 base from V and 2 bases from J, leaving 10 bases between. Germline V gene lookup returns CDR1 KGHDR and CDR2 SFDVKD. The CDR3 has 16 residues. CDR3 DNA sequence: TGTGCCACCAGTGATTTAGGTCAGCAAAACACCGGGGAGCTGTTTTTT. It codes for CATSDLGQQNTGELFF.

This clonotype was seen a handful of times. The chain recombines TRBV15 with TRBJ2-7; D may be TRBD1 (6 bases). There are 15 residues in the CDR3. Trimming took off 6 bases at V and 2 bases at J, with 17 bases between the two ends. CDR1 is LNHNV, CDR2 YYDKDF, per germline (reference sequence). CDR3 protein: CATSRQGLRPYEQYF. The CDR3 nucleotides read TGTGCCACCAGTCGGCAGGGGCTAAGACCCTACGAGCAGTACTTC.

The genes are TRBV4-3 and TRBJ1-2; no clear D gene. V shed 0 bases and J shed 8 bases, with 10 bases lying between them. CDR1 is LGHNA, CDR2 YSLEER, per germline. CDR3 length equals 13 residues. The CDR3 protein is CASSQDPSIGYTF. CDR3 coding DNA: TGCGCCAGCAGCCAAGATCCGTCAATCGGCTACACCTTC.

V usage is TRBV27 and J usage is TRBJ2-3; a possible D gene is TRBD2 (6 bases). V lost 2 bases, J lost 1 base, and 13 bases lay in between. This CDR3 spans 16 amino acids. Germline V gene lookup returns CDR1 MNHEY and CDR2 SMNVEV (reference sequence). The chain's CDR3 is CASSLPSRDGTDTQYF. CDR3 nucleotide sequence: TGTGCCAGCAGTTTACCCTCGCGGGATGGCACAGATACGCAGTATTTT.

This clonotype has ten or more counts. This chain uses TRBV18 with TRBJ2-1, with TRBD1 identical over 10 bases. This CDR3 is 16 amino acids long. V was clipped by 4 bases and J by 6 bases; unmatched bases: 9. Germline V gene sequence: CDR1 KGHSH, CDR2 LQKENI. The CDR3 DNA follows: TGTGCCAGCTCACTTCTGCCGGACAGGGGGGGCAATGAGCAGTTCTTC. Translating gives CASSLLPDRGGNEQFF. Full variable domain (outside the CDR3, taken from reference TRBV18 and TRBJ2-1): NAGVMQNPRHLVRRRGQEARLRCSPMKGHSHVYWYRQLPEEGLKFMVYLQKENIIDESGMPKERFSAEFPKEGPSILRIQQVVRGDSAAYFCASSLLPDRGGNEQFFGPGTRLTVL.

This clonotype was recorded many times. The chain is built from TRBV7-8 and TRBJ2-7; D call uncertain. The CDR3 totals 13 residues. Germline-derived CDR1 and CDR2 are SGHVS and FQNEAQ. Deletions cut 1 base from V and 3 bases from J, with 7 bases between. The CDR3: CASSLGGYYEQYV. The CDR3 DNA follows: TGTGCCAGCAGCTTAGGCGGCTACTACGAGCAGTACGTC.

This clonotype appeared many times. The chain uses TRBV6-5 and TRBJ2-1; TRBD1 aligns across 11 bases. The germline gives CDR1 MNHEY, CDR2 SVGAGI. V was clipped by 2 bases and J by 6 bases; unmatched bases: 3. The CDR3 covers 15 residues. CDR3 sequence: CASSYLGTGGNEQFF. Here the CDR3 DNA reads TGTGCCAGCAGTTACCTCGGGACAGGGGGCAATGAGCAGTTCTTC.

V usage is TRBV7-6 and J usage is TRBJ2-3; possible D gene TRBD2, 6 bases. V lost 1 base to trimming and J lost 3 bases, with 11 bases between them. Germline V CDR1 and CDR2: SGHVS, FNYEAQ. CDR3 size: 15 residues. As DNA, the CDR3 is TGTGCCAGCAGCTTAGTCGGCGGGATGACAGATACGCAGTATTTT. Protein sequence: CASSLVGGMTDTQYF. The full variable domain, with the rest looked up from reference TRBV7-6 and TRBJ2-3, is GAGVSQSPRYKVTKRGQDVALRCDPISGHVSLYWYRQALGQGPEFLTYFNYEAQQDKSGLPNDRFSAERPEGSISTLTIQRTEQRDSAMYRCASSLVGGMTDTQYFGPGTRLTVL.

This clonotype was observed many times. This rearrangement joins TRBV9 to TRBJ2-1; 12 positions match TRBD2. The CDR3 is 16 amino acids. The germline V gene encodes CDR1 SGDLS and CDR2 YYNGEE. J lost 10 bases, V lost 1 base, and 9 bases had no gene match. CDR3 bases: TGTGCCAGCAGCGTAACGACTAGCGGGGGTATCAGGGAGCAGTTCTTC. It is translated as CASSVTTSGGIREQFF.

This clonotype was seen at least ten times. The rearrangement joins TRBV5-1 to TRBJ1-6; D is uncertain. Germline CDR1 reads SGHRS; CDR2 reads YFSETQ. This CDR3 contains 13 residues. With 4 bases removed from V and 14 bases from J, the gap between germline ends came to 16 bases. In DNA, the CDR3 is TGCGCCAGCAGCCCCGCTTCAGCGGGCACCCTCCACTTT. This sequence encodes CASSPASAGTLHF.

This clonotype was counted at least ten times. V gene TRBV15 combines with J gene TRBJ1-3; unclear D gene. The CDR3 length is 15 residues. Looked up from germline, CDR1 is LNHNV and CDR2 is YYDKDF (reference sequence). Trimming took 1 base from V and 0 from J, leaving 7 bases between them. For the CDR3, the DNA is TGTGCCACCAGCAGAGGGGCAGGCTCTGGAAACACCATATATTTT. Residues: CATSRGAGSGNTIYF.

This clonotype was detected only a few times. The CDR3 DNA reads TGCAGCGCCGGGGGTCGGAACTACAATGAGCAGTTCTTC. Translating it yields CSAGGRNYNEQFF. This chain connects TRBV29-1 to TRBJ2-1; perhaps TRBD2 as D (6 bases). The germline CDR1 and CDR2 sequences are SQVTM and ANQGSEA. The V end was cut by 7 bases, the J end by 3 bases, with 13 bases between. This CDR3 is built from 13 residues.

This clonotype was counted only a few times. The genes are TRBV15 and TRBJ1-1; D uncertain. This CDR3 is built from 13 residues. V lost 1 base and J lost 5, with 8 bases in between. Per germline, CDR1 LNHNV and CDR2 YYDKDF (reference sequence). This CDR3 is CATSRADVTEAFF. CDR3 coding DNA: TGTGCCACCAGCAGAGCGGACGTAACTGAAGCTTTCTTT.

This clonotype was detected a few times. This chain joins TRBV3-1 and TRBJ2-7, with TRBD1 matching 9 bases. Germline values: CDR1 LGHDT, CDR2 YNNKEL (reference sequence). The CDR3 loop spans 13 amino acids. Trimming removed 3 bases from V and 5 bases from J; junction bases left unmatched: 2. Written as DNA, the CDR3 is TGTGCCAGCAGCCATGGACAGGGGAACGAGCAGTACGTC. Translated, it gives CASSHGQGNEQYV.

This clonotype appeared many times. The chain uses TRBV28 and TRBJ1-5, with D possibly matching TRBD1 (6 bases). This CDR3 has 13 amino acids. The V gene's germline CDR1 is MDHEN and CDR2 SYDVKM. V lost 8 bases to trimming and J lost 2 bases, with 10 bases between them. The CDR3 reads CASGEGGNQPQHF. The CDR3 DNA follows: TGTGCCAGCGGGGAGGGGGGCAATCAGCCCCAGCATTTT.

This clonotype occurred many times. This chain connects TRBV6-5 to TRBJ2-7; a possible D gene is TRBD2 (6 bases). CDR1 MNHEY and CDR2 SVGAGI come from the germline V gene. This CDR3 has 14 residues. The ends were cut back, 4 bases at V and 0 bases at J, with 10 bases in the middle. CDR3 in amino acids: CASSWDWSSYEQYF. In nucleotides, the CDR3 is TGTGCCAGCAGTTGGGACTGGAGCTCCTACGAGCAGTACTTC.

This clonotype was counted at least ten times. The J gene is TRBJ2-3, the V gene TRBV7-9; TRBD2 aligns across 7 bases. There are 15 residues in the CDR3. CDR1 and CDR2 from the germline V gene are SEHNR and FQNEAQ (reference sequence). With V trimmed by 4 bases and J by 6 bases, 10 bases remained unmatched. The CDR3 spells CASSSRLAETDTQYF. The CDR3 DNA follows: TGTGCCAGCAGCTCTCGGCTAGCGGAGACGGATACGCAGTATTTT.